The present TCR beta chain was sequenced within a study of CD8+ T cells in alopecia areata (dated by TCRdb to the late 2010s). Looking at the study overall: Treated patients were enrolled in an open-label pilot trial of oral tofacitinib, 5 to 10 mg twice daily, for moderate-to-severe alopecia areata. High-throughput TCRbeta sequencing was used to examine T cell clonal expansion in alopecia areata in both the C3H/HeJ mouse model and human patients. Tofacitinib was administered for 6 to 18 months, and 6 months of follow-up off drug were then conducted to assess delayed response and recurrence. Disease severity in treated patients was measured with the SALT score, which quantifies the percentage of affected scalp surface area. In humans, TCRbeta sequencing was performed on scalp tissue and on sorted CD4+ and CD8+ peripheral blood T cells from healthy controls and from patients with patchy or totalis/universalis alopecia areata. immunoSEQ multiplex PCR using 35 Vbeta forward primers and 13 Jbeta reverse primers was used to amplify TCRbeta CDR3 regions. The RNA source kit depended on sample type: the PAXgene miRNA kit for fixed scalp, the miRNeasy kit for PBMCs, and the RNeasy kit for mouse skin. Biopsies were taken from tofacitinib-treated patients at baseline and at 4 and 24 weeks of treatment, and a later scalp biopsy was taken in several of the tofacitinib-treated patients. Clonality in the scalp was compared among normal scalp (n=4), patchy alopecia areata scalp (n=8), and alopecia totalis/universalis scalp (n=8). General findings and caveats noted by the study authors: Because the treated cohort was small and included a single nonresponder, larger studies are needed to assess links between baseline CD8+ expansion and response. Shared TCR sequences between patients were less evident than in mice, which may be partly attributable to HLA diversity in the patient population. Higher clonality and more expanded CD8+ clones were observed in lesional scalp than in normal scalp, particularly in alopecia totalis/universalis, a finding suggestive of antigenic drive. Unlike mouse skin, which is dominated by gammadelta T cells, normal human skin has resident alphabeta T cells that are also sequenced, and this complicates analysis of the scalp TCR repertoire. Many expanded lesional clones were found to persist in scalp and blood during tofacitinib treatment, and relapse after treatment cessation may be partly explained by this persistence. Tofacitinib significantly decreased scalp clonality and the number of expanded CD8+ clones among the top 100 scalp clones.

The time point label here, explained by the study, means: around 24 weeks on oral tofacitinib. This sample's treatment or condition label indicates: oral pan-JAK inhibitor, 5-10 mg twice daily. Lesional scalp punch biopsies and peripheral blood were collected from alopecia areata patients. PBMCs were isolated by density centrifugation and stained for CD3, CD4 and CD8, and CD4+ and CD8+ T cells were sorted on a FACSAria. This clone was seen once. Its antigen remains unidentified. No qualities accompany the bases; no much larger clone lies one base away. The library was obtained by the immunoSEQ multiplex PCR assay. To provide template for TCR sequencing, every sample had RNA extracted and reverse transcribed into cDNA. First-strand cDNA was synthesized with SuperScript III using a 2:1 mix of oligo-dT and random hexamers. A synthetic immune receptor repertoire was used to measure amplification bias, and any remaining bias was corrected computationally. From the authors' description of their analysis: Raw reads were preprocessed to remove errors, and CDR3 was defined by IMGT conventions from the conserved cysteine to phenylalanine. Clonality was calculated as 1 minus Shannon entropy normalized by log2 of the number of productive unique TCRs. Whether each scalp clone was CD4 or CD8 was inferred by checking scalp TCRbeta sequences against the CD4 and CD8 repertoires from sorted blood. What TCRdb holds here is the immuneACCESS table cut down to in-frame rearrangements. Part of the clones is not present; checked against another copy, under half of the missing clones reflect an unresolved V gene, and the others are unexplained. That table supplies the V and J calls and clone size; D and trimming were determined from the DNA. This sample comprises 150,000 to 200,000 clones, approximately 57% of them detected only once. Jointly, the top ten make up over 0.9% of the sample.

Sequences SGHTA (CDR1) and FQGNSA (CDR2) are obtained from the germline V gene. The CDR3 starts with the cysteine, ends with the phenylalanine, and has 14 residues. Just the 42-base CDR3 DNA is kept, in frame starting at base 1. Relative to germline, V is 5 bases shorter and J is 9 bases shorter, with 17 bases between their ends. The sequences come from CD4+ T cells sorted from blood, collected at week 24, from a patient treated with tofacitinib. The source is a human donor with alopecia areata. Here the chain combines TRBV7-2 and TRBJ2-1, with an unclear D gene assignment. The CDR3 loop reads CASSLLGLGFEQFF. The nucleotide sequence reads as follows: TGTGCCAGCAGCCTCCTGGGGTTGGGCTTTGAGCAGTTCTTC.